These 16 T cell receptor beta chains were all obtained from the same sample, sequenced in a study of cytomegalovirus exposure and HLA in healthy donors. Primers: 60 Vbeta forward and 13 Jbeta reverse. Only in-frame clones appear in the TCRdb table, and some are missing; sequencing was by immunoSEQ multiplex PCR. Here the sample spans 150,000 to 200,000 clones, less than 80% being singletons. The sequenced material came from PBMCs. The receptors were gathered from a female donor in good health and CMV-seronegative.

The chain couples TRBV5-5 to TRBJ1-2; D not certain. This CDR3 region has 12 residues. Per the germline V gene, CDR1 is SGHKS and CDR2 is YYEKEE (reference sequence). The V gene lost 4 bases and the J gene lost 3 bases, with 7 bases spanning the gap. The CDR3 loop is CASSAEDYGYTF. CDR3 nucleotides: TGTGCCAGCAGCGCTGAGGACTATGGCTACACCTTC. The full variable domain, in which reference TRBV5-5 and TRBJ1-2 provide the parts outside the CDR3, is DAGVTQSPTHLIKTRGQQVTLRCSPISGHKSVSWYQQVLGQGPQFIFQYYEKEERGRGNFPDRFSARQFPNYSSELNVNALLLGDSALYLCASSAEDYGYTFGSGTRLTVV.

This clone was detected a few times. The chain links TRBV5-4 to TRBJ1-2, with D unresolved. V shed 0 bases and J shed 0 bases, with 6 bases lying between them. Per the germline V gene, CDR1 is SGHNT and CDR2 is YYREEE (reference sequence). This CDR3 is 14 amino acids long. DNA for the CDR3: TGTGCCAGCAGCTTGGACCCAGCTAACTATGGCTACACCTTC. Translated: CASSLDPANYGYTF.

Concerning this clone itself: At the DNA level, this CDR3 is encoded by other sequences in the same sample as well. This chain uses TRBV4-2 with TRBJ2-2, with TRBD1 identical over 8 bases. The CDR3 consists of 15 residues. Trimming took 0 bases from V and 5 from J; bases not matched to a gene: 2. Looked up from germline, CDR1 is LGHNA and CDR2 is YNFKEQ. CDR3 loop: CASSQDRGRTGELFF. The CDR3 bases are TGTGCCAGCAGCCAAGACAGGGGGCGAACCGGGGAGCTGTTTTTT.

The chain recombines TRBV18 with TRBJ2-2, with 8 positions matching TRBD1. V lost 4 bases and J lost 6; bases outside the gene matches: 7. The CDR3 extends over 15 amino acids. Germline CDR1 is KGHSH and CDR2 is LQKENI. DNA for the CDR3: TGTGCCAGCTCACGAGGACAGGGCGGGTCCGGGGAGCTGTTTTTT. Translated, it gives CASSRGQGGSGELFF.

This clone was found a few times. The chain employs TRBV6-5 and TRBJ2-7, with D perhaps matching TRBD1 (6 bases). The germline CDR1 and CDR2 sequences are MNHEY and SVGAGI. The V end was cut by 2 bases, the J end by 2 bases, with 7 bases between. This CDR3 is built from 13 residues. CDR3 in amino acids: CASSYNRAYEQYF. The CDR3 DNA reads as TGTGCCAGCAGTTACAACAGGGCCTACGAGCAGTACTTC.

This clone showed up just a few times. V is TRBV30 and J is TRBJ1-5; D ambiguous. The germline CDR1 and CDR2 sequences are GTSNPN and SVGIG (reference sequence). V shed 2 bases and J shed 6 bases, with 11 bases lying between them. The CDR3 extends over 13 amino acids. The CDR3 DNA follows: TGTGCCTGGAGTACGGGGTTTGGTCAGCCCCAGCATTTT. Translated: CAWSTGFGQPQHF.

The CDR3 nucleotides read TGTGCCAGCAGCTTTCAGGGACTAGCGGGAGCGGGCGAGCAGTACTTC. As protein: CASSFQGLAGAGEQYF. The gene calls are TRBV13 and TRBJ2-7, with 14 nucleotides matching TRBD2. After removal of 3 bases from V and 6 bases from J, the junction contained 7 bases not matched to a gene. This CDR3 has 16 amino acids. The germline gives CDR1 PRHDT, CDR2 FYEKMQ (reference sequence).

The V gene is TRBV18, the J gene TRBJ1-1; 8 bases line up with TRBD1. Germline trimming cut 4 bases from V and 5 bases from J; bases unmatched to any gene: 6. The CDR3 is made up of 14 amino acids. Per the germline V gene, CDR1 is KGHSH and CDR2 is LQKENI. The CDR3 loop reads CASSLDRGSTEAFF. In DNA, the CDR3 is TGTGCCAGCTCACTAGACAGGGGTAGTACTGAAGCTTTCTTT. The complete variable domain, with remaining parts taken from reference TRBV18 and TRBJ1-1, reads NAGVMQNPRHLVRRRGQEARLRCSPMKGHSHVYWYRQLPEEGLKFMVYLQKENIIDESGMPKERFSAEFPKEGPSILRIQQVVRGDSAAYFCASSLDRGSTEAFFGQGTRLTVV.

The chain is built from TRBV4-2 and TRBJ2-3; 7 bases line up with TRBD1. From germline, CDR1 is LGHNA and CDR2 YNFKEQ. The CDR3 covers 15 residues. V gave up 0 bases and J gave up 0 bases; unmatched junction bases: 0. The CDR3 DNA is TGTGCCAGCAGCCAAGAGACAGGGAGCACAGATACGCAGTATTTT. This sequence encodes CASSQETGSTDTQYF.

This chain joins TRBV5-1 and TRBJ2-7; 9 bases fit TRBD1. The CDR3 spans 15 residues. Trimming removed 4 bases from V and 1 base from J; junction bases left unmatched: 6. Germline CDR1 reads SGHRS; CDR2 reads YFSETQ. CDR3 in DNA: TGCGCCAGCAGCCCCGGGGGGACAGGGTCCTACGAGCAGTACTTC. This encodes CASSPGGTGSYEQYF.

V usage is TRBV18 and J usage is TRBJ2-7; D may be TRBD2 (6 bases). V gave up 3 bases and J gave up 2 bases, with 8 bases separating them. Per the germline V gene, CDR1 is KGHSH and CDR2 is LQKENI. The CDR3 covers 13 residues. The CDR3 sequence is CASSPGEAYEQYF. The CDR3, as DNA: TGTGCCAGCTCACCGGGGGAGGCCTACGAGCAGTACTTC.

The J gene is TRBJ1-2, the V gene TRBV4-1; unclear D gene. This CDR3 contains 14 residues. Germline V CDR1 and CDR2: MGHRA, YSYEKL. Trimming cost V 0 bases and J 5 bases, with 10 bases left between them. The CDR3 sequence is CASSQDRGGYGYTF. The CDR3 DNA is TGCGCCAGCAGCCAAGATCGGGGTGGATATGGCTACACCTTC.

This sequence joins TRBV7-2 and TRBJ1-5; D call uncertain. Trimming removed 1 base at V and 9 bases at J, with 10 bases between. The CDR3 is made up of 13 amino acids. Per germline, CDR1 SGHTA and CDR2 FQGNSA. CDR3 nucleotides: TGTGCCAGCAGCTTAGGAAGCCCGAGGCCCCAGCATTTT. Protein sequence: CASSLGSPRPQHF. Together with reference TRBV7-2 and TRBJ1-5, the CDR3 gives the full variable domain: GAGVSQSPSNKVTEKGKDVELRCDPISGHTALYWYRQSLGQGLEFLIYFQGNSAPDKSGLPSDRFSAERTGGSVSTLTIQRTQQEDSAVYLCASSLGSPRPQHFGDGTRLSIL.

V is TRBV9 and J is TRBJ2-5; TRBD2 matches 7 bases. With 4 bases clipped from V and 4 bases from J, the junction kept 10 bases outside the gene matches. This CDR3 is built from 15 residues. The germline CDR1 and CDR2 sequences are SGDLS and YYNGEE. CDR3: CASSPGSIAGETQYF. For the CDR3, the DNA is TGTGCCAGCAGCCCTGGATCAATAGCGGGAGAGACCCAGTACTTC.

V gene TRBV19 combines with J gene TRBJ1-2; 8 positions match TRBD1. CDR3 length: 14 amino acids. With 7 bases clipped from V and 3 bases from J, the junction kept 7 bases outside the gene matches. Looked up from germline, CDR1 is LNHDA and CDR2 is SQIVND (reference sequence). This CDR3 reads CASTAQGEYYGYTF. As DNA, the CDR3 is TGTGCCAGTACCGCACAGGGGGAATACTATGGCTACACCTTC.

The rearrangement joins TRBV15 to TRBJ2-3; D gene unclear. This CDR3 comprises 11 residues. V shed 8 bases and J shed 5 bases, with 8 bases lying between them. Germline assignment: CDR1 LNHNV and CDR2 YYDKDF (reference sequence). CDR3 bases: TGTGCCACCCCGTTGTTAGATACGCAGTATTTT. Translated, it gives CATPLLDTQYF.